The TCR beta chain described here comes from a study of CD8 T cells in Susac syndrome. With random hexamers, 0.5 to 1 ug RNA was reverse transcribed. TCRdb independently ran MiXCR on the immunoSEQ multiplex PCR reads; one entry per CDR3 protein. The data hold approximately 76,000 distinct CDR3 sequences, with about 95% observed a single time. CDR1 and CDR2 (germline): SQVTM, ANQGSEA. V lost 2 bases and J lost 9, with 10 bases in between. The CDR3 is made up of 11 amino acids. V and J are TRBV29-1 and TRBJ1-1; D is perhaps TRBD1 (6 bases). The source of this sequence is a human donor with multiple sclerosis. What was sequenced was CD8+ T cells from PBMCs. The CDR3 DNA reads as TGCAGCGTTGAAACAGGGATGCAAGCTTTCTTT. Protein product: CSVETGMQAFF.